This entry lists 17 T cell receptor beta chains sequenced from one sample in a study of control samples from healthy donors and cancer patients. The repertoire was sequenced with immunoSEQ multiplex PCR; TCRdb's copy has only in-frame clones and lacks some. The table lists 150,000 to 200,000 clones, approximately 86% of them singletons, with approximately 1.7% in the top ten. Sequenced input: blood. These receptors were obtained from a man between 18 and 29 years old in good health.

This rearrangement joins TRBV30 to TRBJ1-2; D gene unclear. In germline, CDR1 is GTSNPN, CDR2 SVGIG (reference sequence). Between the trimmed V and J ends, which lost 1 base and 4 bases, there was a span of 7 bases. This CDR3 comprises 12 residues. This chain's CDR3 is CAWSEPFYGYTF. The CDR3, as DNA: TGTGCCTGGAGTGAACCTTTCTATGGCTACACCTTC.

J is TRBJ1-5 and V is TRBV15; D uncertain. V lost 0 bases, J lost 4 bases, and 16 bases lay in between. This CDR3 spans 17 amino acids. Per germline, CDR1 LNHNV and CDR2 YYDKDF (reference sequence). The CDR3 DNA reads TGTGCCACCAGCAGAGACGCGACGCAGCCGGAAAATCAGCCCCAGCATTTT. It specifies CATSRDATQPENQPQHF. Full variable domain (missing parts from reference TRBV15 and TRBJ1-5): DAMVIQNPRYQVTQFGKPVTLSCSQTLNHNVMYWYQQKSSQAPKLLFHYYDKDFNNEADTPDNFQSRRPNTSFCFLDIRSPGLGDTAMYLCATSRDATQPENQPQHFGDGTRLSIL.

The chain has TRBV5-1 and TRBJ2-2, with TRBD2 matching 7 bases. V shed 7 bases and J 0 bases; nucleotides not matched to a gene: 3. This CDR3 comprises 14 residues. Germline V gene lookup returns CDR1 SGHRS and CDR2 YFSETQ. CDR3 residues: CASSSGANTGELFF. Here the CDR3 DNA reads TGCGCCAGCTCTAGCGGCGCGAACACCGGGGAGCTGTTTTTT.

This chain connects TRBV18 to TRBJ2-5; D gene uncertain. V was shortened by 3 bases and J by 4 bases, with 9 bases between the two germline ends. CDR3 size: 13 residues. Germline assignment: CDR1 KGHSH and CDR2 LQKENI. CDR3 protein: CASSPPRGETQYF. The DNA of the CDR3 is TGTGCCAGCTCACCCCCCAGAGGAGAGACCCAGTACTTC.

The chain links TRBV19 to TRBJ2-3, with 8 bases identical to TRBD1. Trimming took 4 bases from V and 6 from J; bases not matched to a gene: 18. CDR1 is LNHDA, CDR2 SQIVND, per germline (reference sequence). This CDR3 is built from 18 residues. This CDR3 is CASSTGAKGQGLTDTQYF. The CDR3 bases are TGTGCCAGTAGTACCGGGGCCAAAGGACAGGGTTTAACGGATACGCAGTATTTT.

This clone has just a few counts. The chain's CDR3 is CSVCWSGDYEQYF. The DNA of the CDR3 is TGCAGCGTTTGCTGGAGCGGTGACTACGAGCAGTACTTC. The V and J genes are TRBV29-1 and TRBJ2-7; possibly TRBD2 for D (5 bases). This CDR3 is built from 13 residues. V gave up 5 bases and J gave up 3 bases, with 14 bases separating them. The germline gives CDR1 SQVTM, CDR2 ANQGSEA.

This clone occurred once. The chain uses TRBV2 and TRBJ2-5; 9 bases are a match to TRBD2. V lost 4 bases, J lost 1 base, and 4 bases stayed unmatched. Germline loops: CDR1 SNHLY, CDR2 FYNNEI. The CDR3 runs 15 residues. The CDR3 spells CASSGASGAQETQYF. The CDR3 region has the DNA TGTGCCAGCAGTGGGGCTAGCGGGGCCCAAGAGACCCAGTACTTC.

Only a few counts were recorded for this clone. This chain joins TRBV10-3 and TRBJ1-5, with D maybe TRBD1 (5 bases). CDR3 length equals 14 residues. V was trimmed by 6 bases and J by 4 bases, leaving 13 bases between them. Germline V lookup: CDR1 ENHRY, CDR2 SYGVKD. The CDR3 DNA sequence: TGTGCCATCAGCGGTCAAGGGGAGAATCAGCCCCAGCATTTT. Translating gives CAISGQGENQPQHF.

As to this clone: This sample includes further DNA sequences coding for the same CDR3. V and J are TRBV9 and TRBJ1-2; D unresolved. Trimming took off 0 bases at V and 2 bases at J, with 5 bases between the two ends. Looked up from germline, CDR1 is SGDLS and CDR2 is YYNGEE. The CDR3 consists of 13 residues. The DNA of the CDR3 is TGTGCCAGCAGCGTAGGCACCAACTATGGCTACACCTTC. The encoded protein is CASSVGTNYGYTF.

V and J are TRBV12-3 or TRBV12-4 and TRBJ1-6, with D uncertain. Trimming removed 0 bases from V and 10 bases from J, with 4 bases in between. The CDR3 runs to 12 residues. The CDR3 coding sequence is TGTGCCAGCAGTTTAGCAAACTCACCCCTCCACTTT. It codes for CASSLANSPLHF.

Here the CDR3 DNA reads TGTGCCAGCAGCTATTACCGGGACAAGGAAGAGCAGTTCTTC. Amino acid sequence: CASSYYRDKEEQFF. This chain connects TRBV5-4 to TRBJ2-1; TRBD1 is a possible D gene (6 bases). CDR1 is SGHNT, CDR2 YYREEE, per germline (reference sequence). Trimming shortened V by 3 bases and J by 10 bases, and 17 bases separated the two germline ends. This CDR3 region has 14 residues.

J is TRBJ2-5 and V is TRBV9; a possible D gene is TRBD1 (5 bases). The V gene lost 0 bases and the J gene lost 2 bases, with 11 bases spanning the gap. This CDR3 region has 15 residues. Germline-derived CDR1 and CDR2 are SGDLS and YYNGEE. The CDR3 DNA is TGTGCCAGCAGCGTAGGGACACTTACGCAAGAGACCCAGTACTTC. Residues: CASSVGTLTQETQYF.

This chain joins TRBV2 and TRBJ2-5; no reliable D call. Deletions cut 8 bases from V and 4 bases from J, with 5 bases between. Germline V gene sequence: CDR1 SNHLY, CDR2 FYNNEI. CDR3 size: 10 residues. This CDR3 is CASCIETQYF. CDR3 coding DNA: TGTGCCAGCTGCATAGAGACCCAGTACTTC.

The gene calls are TRBV7-2 and TRBJ1-1; 7 bases fit TRBD1. Germline-derived CDR1 and CDR2 are SGHTA and FQGNSA. V shed 3 bases, J shed 1 base, and the junction held 2 bases outside the gene matches. CDR3 length: 14 residues. CDR3 nucleotide sequence: TGTGCCAGCAGCTTGGGACAGTCGAACACTGAAGCTTTCTTT. It yields the protein CASSLGQSNTEAFF.

The chain recombines TRBV7-3 with TRBJ1-1, with no clear D. Germline CDR1 SGHTA, CDR2 FQGTGA. The CDR3 totals 15 residues. Trimming stripped 0 bases from V and 1 base from J, with 9 bases between. Here the CDR3 reads CASSLTGRGNTEAFF. In DNA, the CDR3 is TGTGCCAGCAGCTTAACTGGGCGGGGGAACACTGAAGCTTTCTTT. The whole variable domain, filled in from reference TRBV7-3 and TRBJ1-1, reads GAGVSQTPSNKVTEKGKYVELRCDPISGHTALYWYRQSLGQGPEFLIYFQGTGAADDSGLPNDRFFAVRPEGSVSTLKIQRTERGDSAVYLCASSLTGRGNTEAFFGQGTRLTVV.

This sequence joins TRBV7-2 and TRBJ1-3; the D gene is possibly TRBD1 (5 bases). The CDR3 is made up of 15 amino acids. Germline CDR1 reads SGHTA; CDR2 reads FQGNSA. V was shortened by 2 bases and J by 0 bases, with 8 bases between the two germline ends. The CDR3 protein is CASSLSGGSGNTIYF. CDR3 in DNA: TGTGCCAGCAGCTTATCGGGGGGCTCTGGAAACACCATATATTTT.

The chain carries TRBV11-2 and TRBJ2-7; no reliable D call. Germline loops: CDR1 SGHAT, CDR2 FQNNGV. The V end was cut by 4 bases, the J end by 1 base, with 14 bases between. The CDR3 spans 15 residues. CDR3 bases: TGTGCCAGCAGCTATCCCACCGGGTTTTCCTACGAGCAGTACTTC. Residues: CASSYPTGFSYEQYF.